The 25 T cell receptor beta chains listed next were all sequenced from one sample in a study of technical replicates of blood from several donors. The table came from immunoSEQ multiplex PCR; TCRdb's copy has only in-frame clones and leaves some out. The table shows almost 90,000 clones, with around 95% occurring only once. The sequenced sample was T cells isolated from PBMCs. All receptors derive from a human donor in good health.

This chain connects TRBV28 to TRBJ2-7; D uncertain. This CDR3 is built from 10 residues. Between the trimmed V and J ends, which lost 3 bases and 6 bases, there was a span of 3 bases. Germline V gene sequence: CDR1 MDHEN, CDR2 SYDVKM. This CDR3 reads CASSLAEQYF. The DNA of the CDR3 is TGTGCCAGCAGTTTGGCCGAGCAGTACTTC.

The chain uses TRBV6-5 and TRBJ1-1, with a possible D match to TRBD1 (6 bases). Trimming removed 7 bases from V and 5 bases from J, with 14 bases in between. The CDR3 runs to 13 residues. Looked up from germline, CDR1 is MNHEY and CDR2 is SVGAGI. The DNA of the CDR3 is TGTGCCAGCAACCGGTTAGGGGGAACTGAAGCTTTCTTT. Residues: CASNRLGGTEAFF.

This sequence joins TRBV5-1 and TRBJ2-7; 10 bases fit TRBD1. The germline V gene has CDR1 SGHRS and CDR2 YFSETQ. CDR3 size: 15 residues. V trimming: 4 bases; J trimming: 4 bases; junction bases outside the gene matches: 8. The chain's CDR3 is CASSIGDRGSYEQYF. The CDR3 DNA sequence: TGCGCCAGCAGCATCGGGGACAGGGGTTCTTACGAGCAGTACTTC.

This CDR3 is CASTSTTGMNYNEQFF. CDR3 in DNA: TGTGCCAGCACCTCGACAACGGGGATGAACTACAATGAGCAGTTCTTC. V gene TRBV7-2 combines with J gene TRBJ2-1, with D tentatively TRBD2 (5 bases). Germline V lookup: CDR1 SGHTA, CDR2 FQGNSA. The V end was cut by 7 bases, the J end by 3 bases, with 19 bases between. There are 16 residues in the CDR3.

The rearrangement joins TRBV10-1 to TRBJ2-7, with no clear D. This CDR3 is 13 amino acids long. The germline V gene has CDR1 WNHNN and CDR2 SYGVQD (reference sequence). The V end was cut by 2 bases, the J end by 5 bases, with 10 bases between. The CDR3 nucleotides are TGCGCCAGCAGTGAGACTCATTCCGACGAGCAGTACTTC. Protein product: CASSETHSDEQYF.

V usage is TRBV11-3 and J usage is TRBJ1-4, with a weak D call TRBD1 (6 bases). Germline CDR1 is SGHNT and CDR2 is YENEEA. The CDR3 is made up of 14 amino acids. V gave up 3 bases and J gave up 8 bases, with 13 bases separating them. The CDR3 sequence: CASSFYARGEKLFF. CDR3 coding DNA: TGTGCCAGCAGCTTTTATGCCAGGGGCGAAAAACTGTTTTTT.

The rearrangement links TRBV7-9 to TRBJ2-7, with D perhaps matching TRBD1 (6 bases). Germline V gene data show CDR1 as SEHNR and CDR2 as FQNEAQ (reference sequence). Deletions cut 3 bases from V and 6 bases from J, with 6 bases between. CDR3 size: 11 residues. The CDR3 spells CASSLTGEQYF. DNA for the CDR3: TGTGCCAGCAGCTTGACAGGCGAGCAGTACTTC.

V is TRBV27 and J is TRBJ2-1; 12 bases align to TRBD2. The length of the CDR3 is 15 residues. In germline, CDR1 is MNHEY, CDR2 SMNVEV (reference sequence). Trimming at V came to 5 bases and at J to 5 bases, leaving 4 bases not matched to a gene. Here the CDR3 reads CASSPLAGGNNEQFF. CDR3 nucleotide sequence: TGTGCCAGCAGTCCACTAGCGGGAGGCAACAATGAGCAGTTCTTC.

This sequence joins TRBV6-1 and TRBJ1-2; TRBD1 matches at 8 bases. The V gene end was trimmed by 0 bases and the J gene end by 7 bases; junction bases not matched to a gene: 4. The germline V gene has CDR1 MNHNS and CDR2 SASEGT. The CDR3 covers 14 residues. This CDR3 reads CASSEALTGGGYTF. The CDR3 coding sequence is TGTGCCAGCAGTGAAGCGCTTACAGGGGGTGGCTACACCTTC.

The V gene is TRBV6-1, the J gene TRBJ1-2; 8 bases are shared with TRBD1. This CDR3 comprises 13 residues. The J segment lost 7 bases and the V segment lost 5 bases, leaving 6 bases of the junction unmatched. Looked up from germline, CDR1 is MNHNS and CDR2 is SASEGT. The CDR3 protein is CASSPDRVGGYTF. The CDR3 coding sequence is TGTGCCAGCAGTCCGGACAGGGTAGGTGGCTACACCTTC.

The V gene is TRBV29-1, the J gene TRBJ1-2, with D possibly TRBD1 on 5 matching bases. This CDR3 comprises 18 residues. Trimming removed 4 bases from V and 5 bases from J, with 29 bases in between. Germline V gene sequence: CDR1 SQVTM, CDR2 ANQGSEA. DNA for the CDR3: TGCAGCGTTGGGCCCGTTGGGGTAGGGGCTACGGACAAATATGGCTACACCTTC. Its translation is CSVGPVGVGATDKYGYTF.

This chain's CDR3 is CASSESGRYEQYF. The CDR3 coding sequence is TGCGCCAGCAGTGAGTCAGGCAGGTACGAGCAGTACTTC. J is TRBJ2-7 and V is TRBV10-1, with no clear D. The CDR3 totals 13 residues. Trimming removed 0 bases at V and 4 bases at J, with 7 bases between. Germline V gene lookup returns CDR1 WNHNN and CDR2 SYGVQD (reference sequence).

The chain is built from TRBV6-1 and TRBJ2-1, with D maybe TRBD2 (6 bases). The germline CDR1 and CDR2 sequences are MNHNS and SASEGT. V was trimmed by 8 bases and J by 2 bases, leaving 13 bases between them. The CDR3 consists of 14 residues. The CDR3 DNA follows: TGTGCCAGCTGGCCTAGCGCCACCTACAATGAGCAGTTCTTC. It yields the protein CASWPSATYNEQFF.

The chain has TRBV7-8 and TRBJ2-5; 13 bases agree with TRBD2. The CDR3 has 17 residues. The trim removed 1 base at V and 2 bases at J, leaving 4 bases unmatched. Per the germline V gene, CDR1 is SGHVS and CDR2 is FQNEAQ. The CDR3 bases are TGTGCCAGCAGCTTAGTACTAGCGGGAGGGCAGCAAGAGACCCAGTACTTC. Amino acids: CASSLVLAGGQQETQYF.

Of note for this clone: This specimen includes other DNA sequences encoding the same CDR3. The chain combines TRBV19 with TRBJ1-1; no clear D gene. V was trimmed by 6 bases and J by 10 bases, leaving 18 bases between them. CDR1 and CDR2 (germline): LNHDA, SQIVND (reference sequence). The CDR3 has 13 amino acids. In nucleotides, the CDR3 is TGTGCCAGTAGGGGCGTAAATGAGAATAGAGCTTTCTTT. Protein: CASRGVNENRAFF.

The chain uses TRBV7-2 and TRBJ2-1; 7 positions agree with TRBD2. The V and J ends lost 3 bases and 1 base, in that order; junction bases with no gene match: 3. Germline lookup yields CDR1 SGHTA and CDR2 FQGNSA. The CDR3 totals 15 residues. Here the CDR3 DNA reads TGTGCCAGCAGCTTGATAGCGGGTTCCTACAATGAGCAGTTCTTC. The encoded protein is CASSLIAGSYNEQFF.

The rearrangement links TRBV19 to TRBJ2-7; D possibly corresponds to TRBD1 (6 bases). Looked up from germline, CDR1 is LNHDA and CDR2 is SQIVND (reference sequence). The CDR3 consists of 12 residues. V lost 6 bases, J lost 3 bases, and 9 bases lay in between. The CDR3 coding sequence is TGTGCCAGTAGCGAGGGGGTCTACGAGCAGTACTTC. Amino acid sequence: CASSEGVYEQYF.

The V call is TRBV21-1, the J call TRBJ2-1; TRBD2, the D gene given by the table, was not confirmed from the DNA. TRBV21-1 is a documented pseudogene. The CDR3 spans 18 residues. The CDR3 DNA follows: TGTGCCAGCAGCAAACTCTTTAGCGGGAGGATGTCCTACAATGAGCAGTTCTTC. It specifies CASSKLFSGRMSYNEQFF.

The chain is built from TRBV12-5 and TRBJ1-1; TRBD1 matches 7 bases. There are 13 residues in the CDR3. Germline V gene lookup returns CDR1 LGHNT and CDR2 FRNRAP. Germline trimming cut 5 bases from V and 6 bases from J; bases unmatched to any gene: 6. The CDR3 coding sequence is TGTGCTAGTGGTCTTCAGACAGGGTCTGAAGCTTTCTTT. It specifies CASGLQTGSEAFF.

The chain is built from TRBV14 and TRBJ2-1, with D tentatively TRBD2 (6 bases). V was clipped by 3 bases and J by 0 bases, with 24 bases between them. The germline V gene encodes CDR1 SGHDN and CDR2 FVKESK. The CDR3 totals 20 residues. The DNA of the CDR3 is TGTGCCAGCAGCCATACCACCGGGACTGGAAAATTTAGCTCCTACAATGAGCAGTTCTTC. Amino acid sequence: CASSHTTGTGKFSSYNEQFF.

The J gene is TRBJ2-7, the V gene TRBV28, with D possibly being TRBD2 (6 bases). The CDR3 spans 13 residues. Trimming shortened V by 6 bases and J by 8 bases, and 17 bases separated the two germline ends. Germline CDR1 MDHEN, CDR2 SYDVKM. The chain's CDR3 is CASSLWEEGKQYF. The DNA for the CDR3 is TGTGCCAGCAGCCTCTGGGAGGAAGGGAAGCAGTACTTC.

The chain joins TRBV6-1 to TRBJ1-2; weak D call: TRBD1 (5 bases). CDR3 size: 14 residues. V was pared by 2 bases and J by 4 bases, with 11 bases between. Germline CDR1 MNHNS, CDR2 SASEGT. CDR3 protein: CASSEYLGPYGYTF. The CDR3 DNA is TGTGCCAGCAGTGAATATTTGGGGCCCTATGGCTACACCTTC.

The chain joins TRBV7-9 to TRBJ2-5; D is ambiguous. The CDR3 runs to 12 residues. The germline CDR1 and CDR2 sequences are SEHNR and FQNEAQ (reference sequence). V was clipped by 8 bases and J by 5 bases, with 12 bases between them. In nucleotides, the CDR3 is TGTGCCAGCGCTACGCCAGCGGAGACCCAGTACTTC. Translating gives CASATPAETQYF.

This sequence joins TRBV29-1 and TRBJ1-2; 8 bases fit TRBD1. Germline CDR1 SQVTM, CDR2 ANQGSEA. Trimming at V came to 4 bases and at J to 1 base, leaving 2 bases not matched to a gene. This CDR3 comprises 13 residues. The CDR3 spells CSVGTGGNYGYTF. Written as DNA, the CDR3 is TGCAGCGTTGGAACAGGGGGTAACTATGGCTACACCTTC.

The chain links TRBV13 to TRBJ1-5; unclear D gene. V lost 0 bases and J lost 7, with 4 bases in between. Germline V gene sequence: CDR1 PRHDT, CDR2 FYEKMQ (reference sequence). The CDR3 loop spans 12 amino acids. The CDR3, as DNA: TGTGCCAGCAGCTTAGGCCAGCAGCCCCAGCATTTT. It encodes CASSLGQQPQHF.